A single sample is the source of the 17 T cell receptor beta chains below, sequenced in a study of blood T cell repertoires in COVID-19. Sequencing was performed with immunoSEQ multiplex PCR; in TCRdb, only in-frame clones are kept and a portion is missing. The data contain around 170,000 clones, roughly 83% of them singletons. The sample was peripheral blood. The receptors shown here come from a human donor in a cohort sampled during active COVID-19.

The CDR3 loop is CASSQTGRSNQPQHF. The CDR3, as DNA: TGTGCCAGCAGCCAAACAGGACGGTCAAATCAGCCCCAGCATTTT. The gene calls are TRBV3-1 (or the pseudogene TRBV3-2) and TRBJ1-5; perhaps TRBD1 as D (5 bases). V dropped 2 bases and J dropped 4 bases, with 12 bases sitting between them. The CDR3 sequence is 15 residues long. CDR1 and CDR2 (germline): LGHDT, YNNKEL (reference sequence).

The CDR3 bases are TGTGCCAGCAGCTTGGCGACAGGGGGGATTAATTCACCCCTCCACTTT. It translates to CASSLATGGINSPLHF. The chain couples TRBV11-1 to TRBJ1-6; 9 bases map to TRBD1. Germline trimming cut 3 bases from V and 6 bases from J; bases unmatched to any gene: 6. CDR3 size: 16 residues. Germline lookup yields CDR1 SGHAT and CDR2 FQDESV (reference sequence). Variable domain in full (rest from reference TRBV11-1 and TRBJ1-6): EAEVAQSPRYKITEKSQAVAFWCDPISGHATLYWYRQILGQGPELLVQFQDESVVDDSQLPKDRFSAERLKGVDSTLKIQPAELGDSAMYLCASSLATGGINSPLHFGNGTRLTVT.

This clone was detected a few times. The rearrangement uses TRBV3-1 (or the pseudogene TRBV3-2) and TRBJ2-3; 15 bases are a match to TRBD2. Germline CDR1 LGHDT, CDR2 YNNKEL (reference sequence). Trimming cost V 4 bases and J 3 bases; bases outside gene matches: 5. The CDR3 covers 17 residues. CDR3 in amino acids: CASSLGLAGGITDTQYF. The CDR3 bases are TGTGCCAGCAGCCTAGGACTAGCGGGAGGGATTACAGATACGCAGTATTTT.

The J gene is TRBJ2-6, the V gene TRBV5-1, with 9 bases aligning to TRBD1. The CDR3 extends over 18 amino acids. V lost 2 bases to trimming and J lost 3 bases; unmatched junction nucleotides: 9. Germline CDR1 reads SGHRS; CDR2 reads YFSETQ. CDR3 nucleotide sequence: TGCGCCAGCAGCTTCCAGTCCGGGACAGGGAATGGGGCCAACGTCCTGACTTTC. This sequence encodes CASSFQSGTGNGANVLTF.

The DNA for the CDR3 is TGTGCCAGCAGTTCCCGTAGCGGGAGTAGTTTCTACGAGCAGTACTTC. Its translation: CASSSRSGSSFYEQYF. The chain recombines TRBV6-2 or TRBV6-3 with TRBJ2-7; 9 bases map to TRBD2. The CDR3 has 16 residues. The trim removed 4 bases at V and 3 bases at J, leaving 10 bases unmatched. The germline CDR1 and CDR2 sequences are MNHEY and SVGEGT.

This clone was counted once. The rearrangement uses TRBV6-5 and TRBJ2-5; 8 bases are shared with TRBD1. This CDR3 has 14 residues. J lost 4 bases, V lost 5 bases, and 6 bases had no gene match. Germline lookup yields CDR1 MNHEY and CDR2 SVGAGI. The DNA for the CDR3 is TGTGCCAGCAGTCCCAGACAGGGGACAGAGACCCAGTACTTC. Encoded protein: CASSPRQGTETQYF.

The chain uses TRBV5-4 and TRBJ2-5, with 8 bases aligning to TRBD1. The CDR3 sequence is 15 residues long. The germline V gene encodes CDR1 SGHNT and CDR2 YYREEE (reference sequence). Unmatched junction bases numbered 9, after V lost 1 base and J lost 7 bases. The CDR3 protein is CASSLHEGQAGTQYF. The CDR3 DNA reads TGTGCCAGCAGCTTGCACGAGGGACAGGCGGGGACCCAGTACTTC.

The J gene is TRBJ1-2, the V gene TRBV3-1 (or the pseudogene TRBV3-2); 7 bases are shared with TRBD1. CDR1 and CDR2 from the germline V gene are LGHDT and YNNKEL (reference sequence). Losses at the gene ends were 4 bases for V and 1 base for J; bases not matched to a gene: 6. The CDR3 consists of 15 residues. CDR3 bases: TGTGCCAGCAGCCTACGACAGGGAATTAACTATGGCTACACCTTC. As protein: CASSLRQGINYGYTF.

The rearrangement links TRBV7-9 to TRBJ2-7, with TRBD2 matching over 7 bases. J lost 2 bases, V lost 7 bases, and 5 bases had no gene match. The CDR3 is made up of 13 amino acids. Germline CDR1 is SEHNR and CDR2 is FQNEAQ (reference sequence). CDR3 bases: TGTGCCAGCACCTGGGGGGGGGCCTACGAGCAGTACTTC. It specifies CASTWGGAYEQYF. The variable domain in full, completed from reference TRBV7-9 and TRBJ2-7, reads DTGVSQNPRHKITKRGQNVTFRCDPISEHNRLYWYRQTLGQGPEFLTYFQNEAQLEKSRLLSDRFSAERPKGSFSTLEIQRTEQGDSAMYLCASTWGGAYEQYFGPGTRLTVT.

The gene calls are TRBV6-5 and TRBJ1-1; D call uncertain. The germline gives CDR1 MNHEY, CDR2 SVGAGI. V lost 6 bases to trimming and J lost 1 base, with 9 bases between them. The CDR3 contains 13 residues. CDR3 sequence: CASRMAENTEAFF. In nucleotides, the CDR3 is TGTGCCAGCAGGATGGCCGAGAACACTGAAGCTTTCTTT.

The V and J genes are TRBV11-3 and TRBJ2-6; possible D gene TRBD1, 5 bases. With 5 bases removed from V and 4 bases from J, the gap between germline ends came to 15 bases. This CDR3 comprises 16 residues. Germline CDR1 is SGHNT and CDR2 is YENEEA. The CDR3 is CASSTRTGSGANVLTF. The CDR3 DNA reads TGTGCCAGCAGCACCCGAACAGGATCCGGGGCCAACGTCCTGACTTTC. The variable domain in full, with the rest retrieved from reference TRBV11-3 and TRBJ2-6, is EAGVVQSPRYKIIEKKQPVAFWCNPISGHNTLYWYLQNLGQGPELLIRYENEEAVDDSQLPKDRFSAERLKGVDSTLKIQPAELGDSAVYLCASSTRTGSGANVLTFGAGSRLTVL.

The rearrangement joins TRBV9 to TRBJ1-3; 7 nucleotides line up with TRBD1. CDR3 length equals 14 residues. The trim removed 5 bases at V and 3 bases at J, leaving 5 bases unmatched. Germline-derived CDR1 and CDR2 are SGDLS and YYNGEE. CDR3 loop: CASSKQGSGNTIYF. DNA for the CDR3: TGTGCCAGCAGTAAACAGGGGAGTGGAAACACCATATATTTT. Complete variable domain (other parts from reference TRBV9 and TRBJ1-3): DSGVTQTPKHLITATGQRVTLRCSPRSGDLSVYWYQQSLDQGLQFLIQYYNGEERAKGNILERFSAQQFPDLHSELNLSSLELGDSALYFCASSKQGSGNTIYFGEGSWLTVV.

The CDR3 reads CASSESGGYGYTF. As DNA, the CDR3 is TGTGCCAGCAGTGAATCGGGGGGCTATGGCTACACCTTC. The chain links TRBV25-1 to TRBJ1-2; D might be TRBD1 (5 bases). V shed 1 base and J shed 4 bases, with 7 bases lying between them. Looked up from germline, CDR1 is MGHDK and CDR2 is SYGVNS. The CDR3 length is 13 residues.

The V call is TRBV7-2, the J call TRBJ1-6; TRBD1 aligns across 9 bases. CDR1 is SGHTA and CDR2 is FQGNSA in the germline V gene. V shed 1 base and J 7 bases; nucleotides not matched to a gene: 5. The CDR3 sequence is 16 residues long. This chain's CDR3 is CASSLGGTGINSPLHF. For the CDR3, the DNA is TGTGCCAGCAGCTTAGGGGGGACAGGGATCAATTCACCCCTCCACTTT.

This clone was counted a few times. The chain joins TRBV18 to TRBJ2-2; 9 nucleotides match TRBD1. This CDR3 is built from 16 residues. V lost 6 bases to trimming and J lost 2 bases; unmatched junction nucleotides: 7. Germline V gene sequence: CDR1 KGHSH, CDR2 LQKENI. CDR3: CASSRPGQGNTGELFF. CDR3 in DNA: TGTGCCAGCTCGCGCCCGGGACAGGGAAACACCGGGGAGCTGTTTTTT.

The rearrangement uses TRBV10-3 and TRBJ2-7; TRBD2 agrees at 12 bases. Trimming took 2 bases from V and 4 from J; bases not matched to a gene: 6. In germline, CDR1 is ENHRY, CDR2 SYGVKD. This CDR3 has 16 amino acids. The CDR3 DNA reads TGTGCCATCAGTGAGCCTAGCGGGAGGGCCGGTTACGAGCAGTACTTC. It encodes CAISEPSGRAGYEQYF.

This chain uses TRBV4-3 with TRBJ1-6; a weak D match, TRBD1 (5 bases). Trimming left V 2 bases short and J 7 bases short, with 15 bases between. Germline V gives CDR1 LGHNA, CDR2 YSLEER. The CDR3 contains 16 residues. Here the CDR3 reads CASSQNEGLPNSPLHF. In DNA, the CDR3 is TGCGCCAGCAGCCAAAATGAGGGACTGCCAAATTCACCCCTCCACTTT.